A single sample is the source of the 28 T cell receptor beta chains below, sequenced in a study of cytomegalovirus exposure and HLA in healthy donors (dated by TCRdb to between 2016 and 2019). The library was obtained by the immunoSEQ multiplex PCR assay. For the multiplex PCR, a mixture combining 60 forward primers for TCR Vbeta segments and 13 reverse primers for TCR Jbeta segments was used. TCRdb's version of the immuneACCESS table is confined to in-frame rearrangements and falls short of the full clone set. An unresolved V gene accounts for under half of the shortfall where checked; the remainder is of unknown origin. Recorded for this sample are 90,000 to 150,000 clones; 15% to 17% of them occurred a single time. Of the sample, 1.5% to 2% falls within the top ten clones. The sample consisted of PBMCs. These receptors originate from a woman aged 18-29 years in good health and CMV-seronegative.

This clone was seen more than once but under ten times. The rearrangement joins TRBV6-6 to TRBJ1-5; TRBD1 matches at 7 bases. V lost 8 bases, J lost 1 base, and 11 bases stayed unmatched. In germline, CDR1 is MNHNY, CDR2 SVGAGI (reference sequence). The CDR3 extends over 16 amino acids. The CDR3 bases are TGTGCCAGCCGAAACGCAGACAGGGTGAGCAATCAGCCCCAGCATTTT. It is translated as CASRNADRVSNQPQHF.

This chain uses TRBV5-1 with TRBJ1-4, with D unclear. CDR3 length equals 14 residues. V lost 2 bases and J lost 4, with 9 bases in between. Germline loops: CDR1 SGHRS, CDR2 YFSETQ. The CDR3 DNA reads as TGCGCCAGCAGCTTTGGAGGATATAATGAAAAACTGTTTTTT. Its translation is CASSFGGYNEKLFF.

This sequence joins TRBV2 and TRBJ1-1, with D uncertain. Germline CDR1 is SNHLY and CDR2 is FYNNEI. The CDR3 runs to 13 residues. The V and J ends lost 7 bases and 1 base respectively, with 10 bases between them. CDR3 sequence reads: CASTRDKNTEAFF. The DNA for the CDR3 is TGTGCCAGCACCCGAGACAAGAACACTGAAGCTTTCTTT.

CDR3 residues: CASGLSLGGRLEETQYF. DNA of the CDR3: TGTGCTAGTGGTTTGTCCCTTGGGGGGAGGTTAGAAGAGACCCAGTACTTC. The chain recombines TRBV12-5 with TRBJ2-5; D possibly corresponds to TRBD2 (6 bases). V shed 2 bases and J shed 3 bases, with 19 bases lying between them. Germline CDR1 reads LGHNT; CDR2 reads FRNRAP. The CDR3 is 17 residues long.

The chain is built from TRBV6-6 and TRBJ2-1, with no clear D. The CDR3 totals 12 residues. Germline CDR1 reads MNHNY; CDR2 reads SVGAGI (reference sequence). V lost 2 bases and J lost 6, with 5 bases in between. CDR3 DNA sequence: TGTGCCAGCAGTTACCAGCGCAATGAGCAGTTCTTC. Translation: CASSYQRNEQFF.

This clone was counted only a few times. The V call is TRBV30, the J call TRBJ2-2; D might be TRBD1 (5 bases). CDR1 is GTSNPN and CDR2 is SVGIG in the germline V gene (reference sequence). Trimming removed 0 bases from V and 1 base from J, with 12 bases in between. This CDR3 contains 16 residues. CDR3 residues: CAWSVQGAVNTGELFF. The DNA of the CDR3 is TGTGCCTGGAGTGTACAAGGGGCGGTGAACACCGGGGAGCTGTTTTTT.

This clone was counted a few times. This sequence joins TRBV2 and TRBJ2-1; TRBD1 matches 7 bases. The CDR3 sequence is 11 residues long. Per the germline V gene, CDR1 is SNHLY and CDR2 is FYNNEI. The CDR3 bases are TGTGCAGAGGGGGCTAGGGATGAGCAGTTCTTC. This translates into CAEGARDEQFF.

The chain is built from TRBV9 and TRBJ1-6; D is perhaps TRBD1 (6 bases). Germline V gene data show CDR1 as SGDLS and CDR2 as YYNGEE. The germline V and J ends were trimmed by 4 bases and 10 bases, with 15 bases remaining between them. The CDR3 is 14 amino acids. CDR3: CASSKERGGSPLHF. CDR3 coding DNA: TGTGCCAGCAGCAAAGAGAGAGGGGGATCACCCCTCCACTTT.

This chain joins TRBV5-4 and TRBJ2-3; the D gene is possibly TRBD1 (6 bases). The V and J ends lost 4 bases and 0 bases respectively, with 12 bases between them. CDR3 size: 15 residues. The germline gives CDR1 SGHNT, CDR2 YYREEE (reference sequence). This CDR3 is CASSLRQDSTDTQYF. The CDR3 DNA sequence: TGTGCCAGCAGCCTGAGACAGGACAGCACAGATACGCAGTATTTT.

This clone was counted a few times. V usage is TRBV5-1 and J usage is TRBJ1-1, with a possible D match to TRBD1 (6 bases). Germline lookup yields CDR1 SGHRS and CDR2 YFSETQ. CDR3 length equals 15 residues. Trimming stripped 0 bases from V and 0 bases from J, with 9 bases between. The CDR3 loop reads CASSLAGQLNTEAFF. The CDR3 nucleotides read TGCGCCAGCAGCTTGGCCGGACAGTTGAACACTGAAGCTTTCTTT.

The chain employs TRBV5-1 and TRBJ1-1; no reliable D call. Germline V lookup: CDR1 SGHRS, CDR2 YFSETQ. The CDR3 covers 15 residues. Trimming cost V 3 bases and J 0 bases, with 12 bases left between them. The CDR3 DNA reads TGCGCCAGCAGCTCACCTACAGCTATGAACACTGAAGCTTTCTTT. Translating gives CASSSPTAMNTEAFF.

The sample holds a few counts of this clone. V is TRBV2 and J is TRBJ2-1; 8 bases match TRBD2. CDR1 and CDR2 (germline): SNHLY, FYNNEI. CDR3 length: 13 amino acids. Trimming removed 6 bases from V and 5 bases from J; junction bases left unmatched: 3. The CDR3 DNA sequence: TGTGCCAGCAGGGGACTAGAAGACAATGAGCAGTTCTTC. Translating it yields CASRGLEDNEQFF.

This clone was seen only a few times. The gene calls are TRBV5-4 and TRBJ1-5; 12 bases line up with TRBD1. V was pared by 0 bases and J by 1 base, with 5 bases of the junction left unmatched. From germline, CDR1 is SGHNT and CDR2 YYREEE (reference sequence). This CDR3 is 18 amino acids long. CDR3 in amino acids: CASSLAGQGAASNQPQHF. CDR3 sequence (DNA): TGTGCCAGCAGCTTGGCGGGACAGGGGGCTGCGAGCAATCAGCCCCAGCATTTT.

This clone was observed a handful of times. The genes are TRBV7-3 and TRBJ2-7, with D tentatively TRBD2 (6 bases). The CDR3 runs to 12 residues. V lost 3 bases to trimming and J lost 6 bases, with 9 bases between them. Germline CDR1 SGHTA, CDR2 FQGTGA. CDR3 DNA sequence: TGTGCCAGCAGCTTGAGTAGCGGCGAGCAGTACTTC. This gives the protein CASSLSSGEQYF.

The chain is built from TRBV6-5 and TRBJ1-4; D gene ambiguous. V lost 0 bases and J 10 bases, leaving 9 bases between the germline ends. The CDR3 runs to 13 residues. Germline CDR1 and CDR2: MNHEY and SVGAGI. The CDR3 loop is CASSYSSRRKLFF. For the CDR3, the DNA is TGTGCCAGCAGTTACTCGAGCAGGCGAAAACTGTTTTTT.

V usage is TRBV5-1 and J usage is TRBJ2-7; tentatively, D is TRBD2 (6 bases). V lost 0 bases and J 3 bases, leaving 16 bases between the germline ends. The CDR3 runs to 16 residues. Germline V gives CDR1 SGHRS, CDR2 YFSETQ. The CDR3 DNA is TGCGCCAGCAGCTTGGTTGGGGACTTGCCACACTACGAGCAGTACTTC. It encodes CASSLVGDLPHYEQYF.

The V call is TRBV19, the J call TRBJ2-1, with 7 bases identical to TRBD1. The CDR3 is 15 amino acids. V trimming: 3 bases; J trimming: 1 base; junction bases outside the gene matches: 3. CDR1 and CDR2 (germline): LNHDA, SQIVND (reference sequence). The CDR3 sequence: CASSMVRGSYNEQFF. As DNA, the CDR3 is TGTGCCAGTAGTATGGTCAGGGGGTCCTACAATGAGCAGTTCTTC.

This clone appeared a few times. The V gene is TRBV27, the J gene TRBJ2-5, with D perhaps TRBD2 (5 bases). V gave up 3 bases and J gave up 3 bases, with 8 bases separating them. Germline V CDR1 and CDR2: MNHEY, SMNVEV (reference sequence). This CDR3 region has 13 residues. CDR3 sequence: CASSFPGEETQYF. Written as DNA, the CDR3 is TGTGCCAGCAGTTTCCCCGGGGAAGAGACCCAGTACTTC.

This clone was counted a few times. This chain joins TRBV6-1 and TRBJ2-5; the D gene is possibly TRBD1 (6 bases). Germline V gene lookup returns CDR1 MNHNS and CDR2 SASEGT. The ends were cut back, 8 bases at V and 0 bases at J, with 13 bases in the middle. The CDR3 extends over 14 amino acids. In DNA form, the CDR3 reads TGTGCCAGCGGGACACAGGACGACCAAGAGACCCAGTACTTC. This gives the protein CASGTQDDQETQYF.

The chain combines TRBV18 with TRBJ2-5; 7 nucleotides line up with TRBD1. The CDR3 spans 14 residues. J gave up 2 bases and V 3 bases, and 3 bases lay outside the gene matches. Germline loops: CDR1 KGHSH, CDR2 LQKENI. The CDR3 DNA reads TGTGCCAGCTCACCGAGGACAGGTCAAGAGACCCAGTACTTC. Translating gives CASSPRTGQETQYF. Full variable domain (outside the CDR3, taken from reference TRBV18 and TRBJ2-5): NAGVMQNPRHLVRRRGQEARLRCSPMKGHSHVYWYRQLPEEGLKFMVYLQKENIIDESGMPKERFSAEFPKEGPSILRIQQVVRGDSAAYFCASSPRTGQETQYFGPGTRLLVL.

This clone occurred a few times. The gene calls are TRBV11-2 and TRBJ1-3; possibly TRBD1 for D (5 bases). V dropped 7 bases and J dropped 1 base, with 11 bases sitting between them. The germline V gene encodes CDR1 SGHAT and CDR2 FQNNGV. This CDR3 has 14 amino acids. CDR3 region: CASTKGLSGNTIYF. In nucleotides, the CDR3 is TGTGCCAGCACTAAGGGGTTATCTGGAAACACCATATATTTT.

This clone was observed a few times. This chain joins TRBV5-1 and TRBJ1-2; no firm D call. V was pared by 4 bases and J by 8 bases, with 9 bases between. From germline, CDR1 is SGHRS and CDR2 YFSETQ. The CDR3 runs 11 residues. The CDR3 loop is CASSPGEGYTF. The CDR3 nucleotides read TGCGCCAGCAGCCCCGGTGAGGGCTACACCTTC.

V usage is TRBV7-2 and J usage is TRBJ1-6; the D gene is possibly TRBD1 (5 bases). Germline V gene data show CDR1 as SGHTA and CDR2 as FQGNSA. The CDR3 length is 17 residues. Trimming took off 2 bases at V and 10 bases at J, with 21 bases between the two ends. The CDR3 loop is CASSLTTGTQLGSPLHF. Written as DNA, the CDR3 is TGTGCCAGCAGCTTAACTACCGGGACTCAACTAGGCTCACCCCTCCACTTT.

This clone has a handful of counts. V usage is TRBV13 and J usage is TRBJ1-6; 12 bases agree with TRBD1. The germline gives CDR1 PRHDT, CDR2 FYEKMQ (reference sequence). CDR3 length equals 14 residues. The V segment lost 4 bases and the J segment 13 bases; nucleotides outside the gene matches: 5. CDR3 sequence (DNA): TGTGCCAGCAGCTCGGGGACAGGGGGCGATCCCCTCCACTTT. It specifies CASSSGTGGDPLHF.

This clone was counted a few times. The gene calls are TRBV6-1 and TRBJ2-7; 11 nucleotides match TRBD2. V was pared by 7 bases and J by 2 bases, with 4 bases of the junction left unmatched. From germline, CDR1 is MNHNS and CDR2 SASEGT. The CDR3 is made up of 14 amino acids. Here the CDR3 reads CASTRLAGPYEQYF. The CDR3 region has the DNA TGTGCCAGCACTAGACTAGCGGGACCCTACGAGCAGTACTTC.

This clone was detected a few times. The chain joins TRBV4-3 to TRBJ1-2; possibly TRBD1 for D (6 bases). V was trimmed by 0 bases and J by 6 bases, leaving 14 bases between them. The CDR3 runs 15 residues. The germline V gene encodes CDR1 LGHNA and CDR2 YSLEER. The CDR3 here is CASSQDGRGSHGYTF. The CDR3, as DNA: TGCGCCAGCAGCCAAGATGGCAGGGGATCCCATGGCTACACCTTC.

This clone was observed a few times. The rearrangement links TRBV9 to TRBJ2-5, with D maybe TRBD2 (7 bases). V was shortened by 3 bases and J by 4 bases, with 19 bases between the two germline ends. CDR3 length: 16 amino acids. The V gene's germline CDR1 is SGDLS and CDR2 YYNGEE. The CDR3 nucleotides are TGTGCCAGCAGCGCCCCTCGGGGGGCCGGGGGAGAGACCCAGTACTTC. Its translation: CASSAPRGAGGETQYF.

The rearrangement uses TRBV7-8 and TRBJ2-5, with D possibly TRBD1 on 5 matching bases. Per germline, CDR1 SGHVS and CDR2 FQNEAQ. V was pared by 8 bases and J by 4 bases, with 8 bases between. This CDR3 contains 11 residues. The CDR3 DNA sequence: TGTGCCAGCGGGGCAGGAGAGACCCAGTACTTC. Protein product: CASGAGETQYF.